This is a list of T cell receptor beta chains from one sample in a study of post-analysis software for immune sequencing data. TCRdb analysed the PCR reads with MiXCR anew, one entry per CDR3 protein. The profile covers a few hundred thousand distinct CDR3 sequences, with about a third appearing a single time and 10% to 15% taken by the ten largest. Sequencing used blood. The receptors were gathered from a girl under 18 with multiple sclerosis. CDR3s include the opening cysteine and the closing phenylalanine or tryptophan. A D gene is named only where the DNA matches it firmly. Clone size appears in some rows only: once, few, many, or a class for an expanded clone.

TRBV15	TRBD1	TRBJ1-2	few	CATSTLLTGLSGYTF	TGTGCCACCAGCACCCTTCTGACAGGGCTGTCTGGCTACACCTTC
TRBV29-1	-	TRBJ2-5	-	CSVGKGETQYF	TGCAGCGTCGGAAAGGGCGAGACCCAGTACTTC
TRBV5-1	TRBD2	TRBJ2-3	few	CASSLMVAGGDTQYF	TGCGCCAGCAGCTTAATGGTAGCGGGGGGAGATACGCAGTATTTT
TRBV7-3	-	TRBJ2-1	-	CASSLTGQEKQFF	TGTGCCAGCAGCTTAACGGGGCAGGAGAAGCAGTTCTTC
TRBV27	TRBD2	TRBJ2-4	few	CASSLSGTSGDYGQYF	TGTGCCAGCAGTTTATCCGGGACTAGCGGGGACTACGGGCAGTACTTC
TRBV4-3	TRBD2	TRBJ2-1	-	CASSQDMTGGRGEQFF	TGCGCCAGCAGCCAAGATATGACGGGGGGGCGTGGGGAGCAGTTCTTC
TRBV3-1	-	TRBJ1-5	-	CASSQDSYGNQPQHF	TGTGCCAGCAGCCAAGATAGCTACGGCAATCAGCCCCAGCATTTT
TRBV11-2	-	TRBJ2-1	few	CASSSTFTGNEQFF	TGTGCCAGCAGCTCGACTTTCACGGGGAATGAGCAGTTCTTC
TRBV6-2/TRBV6-3	-	TRBJ2-7	-	CASRGNEQYF	TGTGCCAGCAGGGGGAACGAGCAGTACTTC
TRBV5-1	TRBD1	TRBJ2-1	once	CASSSYAQGASEQFF	TGCGCCAGCAGCTCCTATGCGCAGGGGGCCAGTGAGCAGTTCTTC
TRBV4-3	-	TRBJ2-7	few	CASSRSRGSPYEQYF	TGCGCCAGCAGCCGATCCAGGGGTTCCCCCTACGAGCAGTACTTC
TRBV29-1	TRBD2	TRBJ2-3	-	CSVVIAGGNTDTQYF	TGCAGCGTTGTGATAGCGGGGGGGAACACAGATACGCAGTATTTT
TRBV6-2/TRBV6-3	-	TRBJ2-1	few	CASSILFLGEQFF	TGTGCCAGCAGTATTTTATTTCTTGGTGAGCAGTTCTTC
TRBV5-5	-	TRBJ1-1	-	CANTGGKLGAFF	TGTGCCAACACCGGGGGAAAACTTGGAGCTTTCTTT
TRBV4-1	TRBD1	TRBJ1-2	few	CASSQDPGQGDGYTF	TGCGCCAGCAGCCAAGACCCCGGACAGGGGGATGGCTACACCTTC
TRBV12-3/TRBV12-4	-	TRBJ1-6	few	CASSLGTIRLGSPLHF	TGTGCCAGCAGTTTAGGGACAATACGGCTCGGTTCACCCCTCCACTTT
TRBV6-6	-	TRBJ2-1	few	CASEGLRGYNEQFF	TGTGCCAGCGAAGGGTTAAGGGGCTACAATGAGCAGTTCTTC
TRBV4-1	TRBD1	TRBJ2-7	few	CASSQEGGQGVYEQYF	TGCGCCAGCAGCCAAGAAGGAGGACAGGGGGTTTACGAGCAGTACTTC
TRBV20-1	TRBD2	TRBJ2-3	-	CSVPRGGTDTQYF	TGCAGTGTTCCCCGGGGGGGCACAGATACGCAGTATTTT
TRBV7-2	TRBD1	TRBJ1-1	-	CASCQGARTEAFF	TGTGCCAGCTGCCAGGGGGCGCGCACTGAAGCTTTCTTT
TRBV7-3	TRBD2	TRBJ2-1	-	CASSPQGGGEYNEQFF	TGTGCCAGCAGCCCCCAAGGCGGGGGAGAGTACAATGAGCAGTTCTTC
TRBV5-1	-	TRBJ2-2	-	CASSSGLQGGELFF	TGCGCCAGCAGCTCGGGGCTCCAGGGCGGGGAGCTGTTTTTT
TRBV20-1	-	TRBJ1-1	few	CSARRDLNTEAFF	TGCAGTGCTAGAAGGGACTTGAACACTGAAGCTTTCTTT
TRBV29-1	TRBD1	TRBJ2-7	many	CSARGQGYEQYF	TGCAGCGCTCGGGGACAGGGTTACGAGCAGTACTTC
TRBV20-1	-	TRBJ2-5	few	CSARDPSQETQYF	TGCAGTGCTAGAGATCCCAGCCAAGAGACCCAGTACTTC
TRBV12-3/TRBV12-4	TRBD1	TRBJ1-2	-	CASSLDRGPGANYGYTF	TGTGCCAGCAGTCTCGACAGGGGCCCTGGGGCTAACTATGGCTACACCTTC
TRBV7-2	TRBD1	TRBJ2-3	-	CASSTGTGPNTQYF	TGTGCCAGCAGCACCGGGACAGGGCCCAATACGCAGTATTTT
TRBV4-1	-	TRBJ1-4	-	CASRQDSNEKLFF	TGCGCCAGCAGACAGGACAGTAATGAAAAACTGTTTTTT
TRBV7-7	TRBD1	TRBJ2-1	many	CASSTQTGGSEQFF	TGTGCTAGCAGCACTCAGACAGGGGGCAGCGAGCAGTTCTTC
TRBV12-3/TRBV12-4	-	TRBJ1-2	few	CASSPLRANYGYTF	TGTGCCAGCAGTCCGCTCAGGGCTAACTATGGCTACACCTTC
TRBV6-1	TRBD1	TRBJ1-1	-	CASSVNRGTNTEAFF	TGTGCCAGCAGTGTTAACAGGGGAACGAACACTGAAGCTTTCTTT
TRBV6-2/TRBV6-3	TRBD2	TRBJ2-5	-	CASSYSIFSGGETQYF	TGTGCCAGCAGTTACTCGATATTCAGCGGGGGAGAGACCCAGTACTTC
TRBV7-3	-	TRBJ2-1	-	CASSLDGNSYNEQFF	TGTGCCAGCAGCCTCGACGGTAACTCCTACAATGAGCAGTTCTTC
TRBV7-9	-	TRBJ2-5	-	CASEGAETQYF	TGTGCCAGCGAAGGGGCGGAAACCCAGTACTTC
TRBV4-2	-	TRBJ2-1	-	CASSQSPALEQFF	TGTGCCAGCAGCCAATCGCCAGCTCTGGAGCAGTTCTTC
TRBV7-3	TRBD2	TRBJ2-3	few	CASSPTSGTDTQYF	TGTGCCAGCAGCCCGACTAGCGGGACAGATACGCAGTATTTT
TRBV6-2/TRBV6-3	-	TRBJ2-5	-	CASSYSASQETQYF	TGTGCCAGCAGTTACTCGGCAAGCCAAGAGACCCAGTACTTC
TRBV6-5	TRBD1	TRBJ2-7	once	CASNSRRGQGSYEQYF	TGTGCCAGCAACTCACGGCGGGGACAGGGTAGCTACGAGCAGTACTTC
TRBV5-5	-	TRBJ1-6	-	CASSLRGFYNSPLHF	TGTGCCAGCAGCCTAAGGGGTTTCTATAATTCACCCCTCCACTTT
TRBV4-2	TRBD2	TRBJ2-3	-	CASSQEPSGGYTDTQYF	TGTGCCAGCAGCCAAGAACCCAGCGGGGGGTACACAGATACGCAGTATTTT
TRBV12-3/TRBV12-4	-	TRBJ1-1	once	CASSPGIGGDDTEAFF	TGTGCCAGCAGCCCCGGGATAGGGGGAGATGACACTGAAGCTTTCTTT
TRBV21-1	-	TRBJ2-1	-	CASSNRQAFSYNEQFF	TGTGCCAGCAGCAATAGACAGGCCTTCTCCTACAATGAGCAGTTCTTC
TRBV3-1	-	TRBJ1-1	-	CASSQEPDLNTEAFF	TGTGCCAGCAGCCAAGAACCAGATCTGAACACTGAAGCTTTCTTT
TRBV6-5	-	TRBJ1-1	-	CASSRKGVDTEAFF	TGTGCCAGCAGTAGGAAAGGCGTTGACACTGAAGCTTTCTTT
TRBV20-1	-	TRBJ2-1	many	CSADPIGGAYNEQFF	TGCAGTGCCGACCCCATAGGGGGGGCCTACAATGAGCAGTTCTTC
TRBV7-4	TRBD1	TRBJ1-5	-	CASSPGQAPSGNQPQHF	TGTGCCAGCAGCCCAGGACAGGCCCCGTCTGGGAATCAGCCCCAGCATTTT
TRBV20-1	TRBD1	TRBJ1-5	-	CSARAGQPNQPQHF	TGCAGTGCTAGAGCGGGACAGCCAAATCAGCCCCAGCATTTT
TRBV5-5	TRBD1	TRBJ1-1	-	CASSFIRDSGNTEAFF	TGTGCCAGCAGCTTTATCCGGGACAGCGGGAACACTGAAGCTTTCTTT
TRBV7-2	TRBD2	TRBJ2-6	-	CASSLEAGGPTGANVLTF	TGTGCCAGCAGCTTAGAAGCGGGGGGGCCAACTGGGGCCAACGTCCTGACTTTC
TRBV9	-	TRBJ2-5	-	CASSVDAGGGEAQYF	TGTGCCAGCAGCGTAGACGCGGGCGGAGGAGAGGCCCAGTACTTC
TRBV5-1	-	TRBJ2-2	-	CASSLEVTGNTGELFF	TGCGCCAGCAGCTTGGAGGTGACAGGCAACACCGGGGAGCTGTTTTTT
TRBV12-3/TRBV12-4	-	TRBJ2-1	-	CASSFMGIGSYNEQFF	TGTGCCAGCAGTTTTATGGGGATTGGGTCCTACAATGAGCAGTTCTTC
TRBV10-1	-	TRBJ2-4	few	CASSGTAVGLNIQYF	TGCGCCAGCAGTGGAACGGCGGTTGGATTAAACATTCAGTACTTC
TRBV6-1	-	TRBJ2-5	-	CASSVSSGLETQYF	TGTGCCAGCAGCGTCAGTTCAGGGTTGGAGACCCAGTACTTC